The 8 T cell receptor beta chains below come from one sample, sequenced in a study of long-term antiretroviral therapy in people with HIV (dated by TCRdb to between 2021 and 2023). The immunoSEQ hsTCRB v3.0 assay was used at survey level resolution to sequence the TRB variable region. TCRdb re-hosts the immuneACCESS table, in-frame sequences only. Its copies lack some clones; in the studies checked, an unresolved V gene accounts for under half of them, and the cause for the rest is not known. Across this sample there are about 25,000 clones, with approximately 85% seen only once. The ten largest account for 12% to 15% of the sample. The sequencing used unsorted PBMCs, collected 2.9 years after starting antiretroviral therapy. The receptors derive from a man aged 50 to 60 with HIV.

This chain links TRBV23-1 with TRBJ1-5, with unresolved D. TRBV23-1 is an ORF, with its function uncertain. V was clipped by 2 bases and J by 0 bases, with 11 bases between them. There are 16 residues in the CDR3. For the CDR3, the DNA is TGCGCCAGCAGTCAAGCCCTGTCCGTTAGCAATCAGCCCCAGCATTTT. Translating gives CASSQALSVSNQPQHF.

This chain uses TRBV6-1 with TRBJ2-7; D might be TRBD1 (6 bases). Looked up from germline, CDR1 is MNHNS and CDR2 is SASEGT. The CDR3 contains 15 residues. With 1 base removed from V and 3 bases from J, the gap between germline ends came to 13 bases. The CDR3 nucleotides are TGTGCCAGCAGTGAAGTAGGGCAGGGGCGCTACGAGCAGTACTTC. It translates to CASSEVGQGRYEQYF.

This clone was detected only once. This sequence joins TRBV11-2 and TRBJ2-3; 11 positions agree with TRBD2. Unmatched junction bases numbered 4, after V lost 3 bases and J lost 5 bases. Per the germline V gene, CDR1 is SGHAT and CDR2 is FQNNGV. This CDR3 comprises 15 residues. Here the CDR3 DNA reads TGTGCCAGCAGCTTTATAGCGGGGGGGCGAGATACGCAGTATTTT. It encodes CASSFIAGGRDTQYF. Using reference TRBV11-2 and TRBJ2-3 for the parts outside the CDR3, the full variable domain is EAGVAQSPRYKIIEKRQSVAFWCNPISGHATLYWYQQILGQGPKLLIQFQNNGVVDDSQLPKDRFSAERLKGVDSTLKIQPAKLEDSAVYLCASSFIAGGRDTQYFGPGTRLTVL.

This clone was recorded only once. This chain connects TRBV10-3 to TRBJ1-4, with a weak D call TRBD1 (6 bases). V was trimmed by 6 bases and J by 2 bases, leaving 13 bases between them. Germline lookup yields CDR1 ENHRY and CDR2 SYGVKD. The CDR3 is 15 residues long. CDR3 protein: CAISEEGGTNEKLFF. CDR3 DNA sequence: TGTGCCATCAGCGAGGAGGGGGGGACTAATGAAAAACTGTTTTTT.

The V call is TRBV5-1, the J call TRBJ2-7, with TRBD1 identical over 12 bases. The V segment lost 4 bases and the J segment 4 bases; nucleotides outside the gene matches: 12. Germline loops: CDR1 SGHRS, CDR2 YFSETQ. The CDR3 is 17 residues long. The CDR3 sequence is CASSGSFLGQGAYEQYF. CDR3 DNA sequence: TGCGCCAGCAGCGGGTCATTTTTGGGACAGGGGGCGTACGAGCAGTACTTC.

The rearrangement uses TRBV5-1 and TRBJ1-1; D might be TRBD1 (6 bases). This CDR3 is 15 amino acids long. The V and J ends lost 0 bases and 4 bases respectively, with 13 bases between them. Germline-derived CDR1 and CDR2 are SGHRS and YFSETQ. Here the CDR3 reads CASSLDPGAGTEAFF. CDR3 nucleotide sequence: TGCGCCAGCAGCTTGGATCCGGGGGCAGGCACTGAAGCTTTCTTT.

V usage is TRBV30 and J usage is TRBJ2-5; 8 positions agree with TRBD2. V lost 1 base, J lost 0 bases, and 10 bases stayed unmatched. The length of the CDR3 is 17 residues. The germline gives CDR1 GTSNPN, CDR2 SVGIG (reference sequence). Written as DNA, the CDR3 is TGTGCCTGGAGTGGGATGAGGAGCGGGGGACACCAAGAGACCCAGTACTTC. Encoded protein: CAWSGMRSGGHQETQYF. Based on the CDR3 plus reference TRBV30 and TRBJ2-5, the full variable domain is SQTIHQWPATLVQPVGSPLSLECTVEGTSNPNLYWYRQAAGRGLQLLFYSVGIGQISSEVPQNLSASRPQDRQFILSSKKLLLSDSGFYLCAWSGMRSGGHQETQYFGPGTRLLVL.

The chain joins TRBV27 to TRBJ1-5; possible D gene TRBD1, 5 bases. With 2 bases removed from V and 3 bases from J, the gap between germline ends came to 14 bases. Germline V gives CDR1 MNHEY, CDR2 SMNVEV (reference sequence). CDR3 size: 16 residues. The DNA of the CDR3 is TGTGCCAGCAGTTTAAAGCCCCAAGGGGCCAATCAGCCCCAGCATTTT. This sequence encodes CASSLKPQGANQPQHF.